The source of this TCR beta chain is a study of identical twins. V was pared by 3 bases and J by 0 bases, with 13 bases of the junction left unmatched. The CDR3 runs 20 residues. CDR1 and CDR2 from the germline V gene are SGHRS and YFSETQ. Worth noting for this clonotype: The antigen remains undetermined.

Whole-study results and caveats: In cord blood, abundant beta clonotypes had fewer insertions; memory showed no trend.

Unique molecular identifiers were present on the cDNA, and a universal primer site came from template switching. TCRdb itself ran the 5' RACE reads through MiXCR, one entry per CDR3 protein. This sample has 1.5 million to 2 million distinct CDR3 sequences, with less than 35% found just once. The sequenced material came from cord blood. This chain links TRBV5-1 with TRBJ2-7, with 15 bases aligning to TRBD2. The origin of this receptor is a newborn girl in good health. CDR3 DNA sequence: TGCGCCAGCAGCTCCAAACTGGGACTAGCGGGAGGCCCTAGCTCCTACGAGCAGTACTTC. As protein: CASSSKLGLAGGPSSYEQYF.